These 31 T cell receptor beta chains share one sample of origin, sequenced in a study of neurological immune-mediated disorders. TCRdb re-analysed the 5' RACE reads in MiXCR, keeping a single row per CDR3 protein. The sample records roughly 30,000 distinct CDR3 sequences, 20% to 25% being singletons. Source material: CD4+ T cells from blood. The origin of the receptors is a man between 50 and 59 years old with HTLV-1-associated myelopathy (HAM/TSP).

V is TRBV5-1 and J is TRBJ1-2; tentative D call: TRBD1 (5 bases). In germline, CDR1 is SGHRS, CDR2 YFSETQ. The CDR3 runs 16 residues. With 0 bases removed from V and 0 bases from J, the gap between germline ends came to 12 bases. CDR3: CASSLGIGATNYGYTF. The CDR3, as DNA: TGCGCCAGCAGCTTGGGGATCGGGGCAACTAACTATGGCTACACCTTC.

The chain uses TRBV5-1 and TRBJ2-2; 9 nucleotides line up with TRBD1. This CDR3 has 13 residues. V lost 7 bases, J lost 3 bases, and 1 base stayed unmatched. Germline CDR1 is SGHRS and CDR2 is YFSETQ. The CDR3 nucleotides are TGCGCCAGCCGGACAGGGGACACCGGGGAGCTGTTTTTT. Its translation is CASRTGDTGELFF.

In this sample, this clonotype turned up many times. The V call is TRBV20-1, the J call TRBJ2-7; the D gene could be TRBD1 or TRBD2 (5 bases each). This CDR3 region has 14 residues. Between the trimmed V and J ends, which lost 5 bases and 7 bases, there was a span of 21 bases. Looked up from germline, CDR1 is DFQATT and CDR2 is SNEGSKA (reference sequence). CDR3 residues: CSAGGIGPVSEQYF. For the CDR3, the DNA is TGCAGTGCTGGGGGTATTGGGCCAGTCTCTGAGCAGTACTTC.

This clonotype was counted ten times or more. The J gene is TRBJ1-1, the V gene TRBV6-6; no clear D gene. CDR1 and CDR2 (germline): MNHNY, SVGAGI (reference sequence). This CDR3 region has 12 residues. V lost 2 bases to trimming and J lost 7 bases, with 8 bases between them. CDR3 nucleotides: TGTGCCAGCAGTTACGTCGACGGTGAAGCTTTCTTT. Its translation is CASSYVDGEAFF.

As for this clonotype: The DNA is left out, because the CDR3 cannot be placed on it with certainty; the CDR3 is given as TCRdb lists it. CDR3 loop: CASSFYICSAPGPRRGIQYF. J is TRBJ2-4 and V is TRBV5-1; the table's D call, TRBD1, has no DNA check behind it. The CDR3 adds up to 20 amino acids, both ends counted. Per germline, CDR1 SGHRS and CDR2 YFSETQ.

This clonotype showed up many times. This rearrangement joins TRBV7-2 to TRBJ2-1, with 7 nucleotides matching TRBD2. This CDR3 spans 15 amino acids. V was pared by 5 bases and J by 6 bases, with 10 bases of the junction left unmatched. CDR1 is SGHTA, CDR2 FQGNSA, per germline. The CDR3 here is CASSPRGGRFNEQFF. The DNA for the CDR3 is TGTGCCAGCAGCCCCAGAGGCGGGAGATTCAATGAGCAGTTCTTC.

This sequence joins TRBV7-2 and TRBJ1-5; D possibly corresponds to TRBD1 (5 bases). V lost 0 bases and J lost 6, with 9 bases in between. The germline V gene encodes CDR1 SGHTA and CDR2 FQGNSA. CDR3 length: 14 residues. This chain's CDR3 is CASSLAREGQPQHF. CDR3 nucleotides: TGTGCCAGCAGCTTAGCCAGGGAAGGTCAGCCCCAGCATTTT.

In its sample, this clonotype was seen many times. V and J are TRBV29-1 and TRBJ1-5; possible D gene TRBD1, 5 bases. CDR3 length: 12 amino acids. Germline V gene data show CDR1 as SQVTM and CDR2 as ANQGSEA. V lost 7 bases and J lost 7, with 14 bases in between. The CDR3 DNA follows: TGCAGCGCAGGACTCGGGGGGCAGCCCCAGCATTTT. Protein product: CSAGLGGQPQHF.

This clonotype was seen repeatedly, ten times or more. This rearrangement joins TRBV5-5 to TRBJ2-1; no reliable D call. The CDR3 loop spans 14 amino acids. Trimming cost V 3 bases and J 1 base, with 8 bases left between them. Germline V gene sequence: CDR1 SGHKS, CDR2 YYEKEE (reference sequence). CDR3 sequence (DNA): TGTGCCAGCAGCTCCGTTGCGTCCTACAATGAGCAGTTCTTC. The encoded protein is CASSSVASYNEQFF. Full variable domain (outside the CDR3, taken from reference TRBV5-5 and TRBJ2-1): DAGVTQSPTHLIKTRGQQVTLRCSPISGHKSVSWYQQVLGQGPQFIFQYYEKEERGRGNFPDRFSARQFPNYSSELNVNALLLGDSALYLCASSSVASYNEQFFGPGTRLTVL.

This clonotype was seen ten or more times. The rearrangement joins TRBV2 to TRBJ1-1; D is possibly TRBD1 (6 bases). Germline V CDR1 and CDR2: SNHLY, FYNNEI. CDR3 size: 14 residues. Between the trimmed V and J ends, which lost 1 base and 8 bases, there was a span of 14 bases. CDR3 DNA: TGTGCCAGCAGTGAAGGTCTGGGGGCAAGGGAAGCTTTCTTT. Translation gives CASSEGLGAREAFF.

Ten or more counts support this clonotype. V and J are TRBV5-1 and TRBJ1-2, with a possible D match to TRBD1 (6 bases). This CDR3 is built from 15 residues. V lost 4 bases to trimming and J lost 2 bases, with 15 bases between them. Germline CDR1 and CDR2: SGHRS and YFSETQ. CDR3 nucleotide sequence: TGCGCCAGCAGCGATTTGGGGGGCCTAAACTATGGCTACACCTTC. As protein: CASSDLGGLNYGYTF.

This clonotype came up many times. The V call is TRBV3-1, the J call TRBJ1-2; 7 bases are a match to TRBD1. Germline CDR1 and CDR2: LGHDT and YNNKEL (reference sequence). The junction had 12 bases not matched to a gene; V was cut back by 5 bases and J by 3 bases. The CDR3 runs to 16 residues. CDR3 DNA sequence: TGTGCCAGCAGCACATTTGGACAGGAGAGGTACTATGGCTACACCTTC. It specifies CASSTFGQERYYGYTF.

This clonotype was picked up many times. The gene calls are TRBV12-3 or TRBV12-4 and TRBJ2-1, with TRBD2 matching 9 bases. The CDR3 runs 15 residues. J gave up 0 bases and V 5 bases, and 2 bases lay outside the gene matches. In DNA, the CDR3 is TGTGCCAGCAGTCCAGCGGGAGGCTCCTACAATGAGCAGTTCTTC. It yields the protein CASSPAGGSYNEQFF.

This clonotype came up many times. CDR3 sequence (DNA): TGTGCCACCAGTGATCCGCTATTCAATGAGCAGTTCTTC. Protein product: CATSDPLFNEQFF. This chain links TRBV24-1 with TRBJ2-1; D remains unclear. Germline CDR1 and CDR2: KGHDR and SFDVKD. The CDR3 has 13 residues. Between the trimmed V and J ends, which lost 3 bases and 6 bases, there was a span of 8 bases.

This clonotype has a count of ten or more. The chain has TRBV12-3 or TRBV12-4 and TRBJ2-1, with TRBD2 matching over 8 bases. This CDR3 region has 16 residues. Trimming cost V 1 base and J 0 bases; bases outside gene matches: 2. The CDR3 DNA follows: TGTGCCAGCAGTTTAGTCGGGGGGGCCTCCTACAATGAGCAGTTCTTC. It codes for CASSLVGGASYNEQFF.

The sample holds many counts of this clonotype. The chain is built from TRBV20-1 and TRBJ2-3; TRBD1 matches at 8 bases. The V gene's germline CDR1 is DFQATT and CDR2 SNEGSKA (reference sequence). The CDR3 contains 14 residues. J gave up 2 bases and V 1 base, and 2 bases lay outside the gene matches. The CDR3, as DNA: TGCAGTGCTAGAGGGCAGGGGGCCACAGATACGCAGTATTTT. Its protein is CSARGQGATDTQYF.

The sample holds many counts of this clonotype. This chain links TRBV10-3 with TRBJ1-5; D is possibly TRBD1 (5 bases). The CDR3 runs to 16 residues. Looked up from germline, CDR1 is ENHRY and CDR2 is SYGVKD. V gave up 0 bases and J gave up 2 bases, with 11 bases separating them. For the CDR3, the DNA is TGTGCCATCAGTGAGTCGCTGGGGCAGGGCAATCAGCCCCAGCATTTT. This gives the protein CAISESLGQGNQPQHF.

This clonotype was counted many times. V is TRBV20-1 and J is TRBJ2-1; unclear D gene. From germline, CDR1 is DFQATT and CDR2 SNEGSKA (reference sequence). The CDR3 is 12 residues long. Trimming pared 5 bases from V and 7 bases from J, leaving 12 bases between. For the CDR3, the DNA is TGCAGTGCTCCTTTATTTTTGAATGAGCAGTTCTTC. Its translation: CSAPLFLNEQFF.

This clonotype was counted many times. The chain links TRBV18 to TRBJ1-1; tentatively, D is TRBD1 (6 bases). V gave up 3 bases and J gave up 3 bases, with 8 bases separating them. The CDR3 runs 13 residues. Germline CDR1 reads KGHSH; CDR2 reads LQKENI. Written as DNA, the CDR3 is TGTGCCAGCTCACCGGACAGTTACACTGAAGCTTTCTTT. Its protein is CASSPDSYTEAFF.

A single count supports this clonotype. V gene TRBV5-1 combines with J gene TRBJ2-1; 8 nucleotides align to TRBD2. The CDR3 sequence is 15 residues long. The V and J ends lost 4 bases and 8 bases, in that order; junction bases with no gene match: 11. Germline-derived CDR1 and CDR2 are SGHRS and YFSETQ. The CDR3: CASSPSSGGPDEQFF. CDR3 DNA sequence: TGCGCCAGCAGCCCATCGTCGGGGGGGCCGGATGAGCAGTTCTTC.

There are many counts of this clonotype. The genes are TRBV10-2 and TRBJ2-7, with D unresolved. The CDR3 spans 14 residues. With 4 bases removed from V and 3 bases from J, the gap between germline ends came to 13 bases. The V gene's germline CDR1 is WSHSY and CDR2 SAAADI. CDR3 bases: TGCGCCAGCAGTGCCCTTGGGTCCTTCTACGAGCAGTACTTC. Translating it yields CASSALGSFYEQYF.

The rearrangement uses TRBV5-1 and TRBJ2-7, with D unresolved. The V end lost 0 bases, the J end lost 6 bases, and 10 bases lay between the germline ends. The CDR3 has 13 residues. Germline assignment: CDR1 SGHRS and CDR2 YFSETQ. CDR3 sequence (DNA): TGCGCCAGCAGCTTGGAGTGGGTTTCCGAGCAGTACTTC. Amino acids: CASSLEWVSEQYF.

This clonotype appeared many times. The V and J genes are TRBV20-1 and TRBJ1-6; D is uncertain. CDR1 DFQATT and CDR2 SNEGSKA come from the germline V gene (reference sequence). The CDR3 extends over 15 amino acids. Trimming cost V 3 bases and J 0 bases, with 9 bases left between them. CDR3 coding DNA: TGCAGTGCTAGTTGGGGAATCTCCTATAATTCACCCCTCCACTTT. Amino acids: CSASWGISYNSPLHF.

The CDR3 protein is CSVGSVFRRTGELFF. CDR3 nucleotides: TGCAGCGTTGGAAGCGTCTTCAGGCGCACCGGGGAGCTGTTTTTT. The gene calls are TRBV29-1 and TRBJ2-2; D gene unclear. V lost 4 bases and J 4 bases, leaving 16 bases between the germline ends. From germline, CDR1 is SQVTM and CDR2 ANQGSEA. The CDR3 extends over 15 amino acids.

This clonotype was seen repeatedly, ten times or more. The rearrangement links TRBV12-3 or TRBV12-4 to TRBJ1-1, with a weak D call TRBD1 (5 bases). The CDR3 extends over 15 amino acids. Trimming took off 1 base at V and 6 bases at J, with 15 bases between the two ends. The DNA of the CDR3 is TGTGCCAGCAGTTTAGGGCAGGGCTCAATATCTGAAGCTTTCTTT. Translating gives CASSLGQGSISEAFF.

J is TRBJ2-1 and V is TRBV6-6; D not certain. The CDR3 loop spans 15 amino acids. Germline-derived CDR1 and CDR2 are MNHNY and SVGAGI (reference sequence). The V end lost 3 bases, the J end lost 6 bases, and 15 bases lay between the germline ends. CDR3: CASSYRYSPSNEQFF. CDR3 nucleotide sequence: TGTGCCAGCAGTTATAGATACAGCCCGAGCAATGAGCAGTTCTTC.

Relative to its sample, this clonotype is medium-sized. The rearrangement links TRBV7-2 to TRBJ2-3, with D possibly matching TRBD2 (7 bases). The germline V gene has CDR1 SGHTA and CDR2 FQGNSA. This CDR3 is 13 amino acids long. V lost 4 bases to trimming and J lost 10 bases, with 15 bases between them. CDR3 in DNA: TGTGCCAGCAGCTCGGGGGGCCCGGGATCGCAGTATTTT. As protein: CASSSGGPGSQYF.

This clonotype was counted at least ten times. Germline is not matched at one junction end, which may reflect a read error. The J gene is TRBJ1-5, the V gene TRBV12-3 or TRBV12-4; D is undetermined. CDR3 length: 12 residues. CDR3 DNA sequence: TGTGCCAGCAGTTCCCAACCCGGGCCCAAGCATTTT. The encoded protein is CASSSQPGPKHF.

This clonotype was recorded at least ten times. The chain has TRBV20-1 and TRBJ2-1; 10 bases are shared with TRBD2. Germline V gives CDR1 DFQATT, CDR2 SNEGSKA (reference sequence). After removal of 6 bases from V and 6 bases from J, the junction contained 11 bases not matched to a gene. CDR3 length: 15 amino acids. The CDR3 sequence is CSAPTLKREGNEQFF. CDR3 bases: TGCAGTGCCCCTACTTTGAAGCGGGAGGGCAATGAGCAGTTCTTC.

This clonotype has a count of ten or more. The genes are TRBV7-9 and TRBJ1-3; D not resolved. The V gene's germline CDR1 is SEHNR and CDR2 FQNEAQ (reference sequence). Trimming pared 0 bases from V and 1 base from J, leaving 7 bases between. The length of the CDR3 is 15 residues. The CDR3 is CASSLAGGSGNTIYF. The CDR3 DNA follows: TGTGCCAGCAGCTTAGCCGGCGGGTCTGGAAACACCATATATTTT.

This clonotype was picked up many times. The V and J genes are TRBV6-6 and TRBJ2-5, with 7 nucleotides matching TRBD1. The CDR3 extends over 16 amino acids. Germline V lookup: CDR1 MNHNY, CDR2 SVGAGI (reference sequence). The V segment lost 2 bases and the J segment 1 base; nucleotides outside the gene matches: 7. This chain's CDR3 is CASSYTGTVIQETQYF. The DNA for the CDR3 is TGTGCCAGCAGTTACACCGGGACAGTGATCCAAGAGACCCAGTACTTC.